Shown below are 17 T cell receptor beta chains from a single sample sequenced in a study of monozygotic twins with inflammatory bowel disease. TCRdb reprocessed the 5' RACE reads, with one entry per CDR3 protein and no DNA. The sample's table shows about 380,000 distinct CDR3 sequences. What was sequenced was blood. The receptors shown here come from a human donor with ulcerative colitis or Crohn's disease, or a healthy co-twin of an affected twin (not recorded which).

The V gene is TRBV23-1, the J gene TRBJ2-3; TCRdb indicates TRBD1, and absent DNA this call remains unverified. TRBV23-1 is marked as an open reading frame, function uncertain. CDR3 length equals 15 residues. This chain's CDR3 is CARNRGAASTDTQYF.

CDR3 in amino acids: CASSSSGTDSYEQYF. The rearrangement links TRBV5-1 to TRBJ2-7; TCRdb outputs TRBD1, but without DNA this stays unchecked. The germline gives CDR1 SGHRS, CDR2 YFSETQ. This CDR3 is 15 amino acids long.

J is TRBJ2-7 and V is TRBV5-1; TCRdb's D call, TRBD2, is unchecked because there is no DNA. The CDR3 totals 15 residues. Per the germline V gene, CDR1 is SGHRS and CDR2 is YFSETQ. The CDR3 here is CASSLGAGALYEQYF.

The chain joins TRBV15 to TRBJ1-3; TCRdb selects TRBD1, and the lack of DNA leaves this call unchecked. Looked up from germline, CDR1 is LNHNV and CDR2 is YYDKDF (reference sequence). The CDR3 contains 16 residues. CDR3 in amino acids: CATSRGGGISGNTIYF.

The chain joins TRBV7-6 to TRBJ2-7. Germline V lookup: CDR1 SGHVS, CDR2 FNYEAQ. The length of the CDR3 is 15 residues. CDR3 in amino acids: CASSPAGVSSYEQYF.

The genes are TRBV7-3 and TRBJ2-5; there is no DNA to check the TCRdb D call of TRBD2. The CDR3 covers 15 residues. Per the germline V gene, CDR1 is SGHTA and CDR2 is FQGTGA. CDR3 region: CASSSSSGVQETQYF.

The rearrangement links TRBV20-1 to TRBJ1-3. Germline V gene data show CDR1 as DFQATT and CDR2 as SNEGSKA (reference sequence). The CDR3 runs to 13 residues. CDR3 region: CSAKQGSGNTIYF.

This sequence joins TRBV5-4 and TRBJ2-5; no DNA is available, so the TRBD2 call from TCRdb remains unchecked. Per germline, CDR1 SGHNT and CDR2 YYREEE (reference sequence). CDR3 length equals 15 residues. This CDR3 reads CASSRDRGGVETQYF.

V gene TRBV24-1 combines with J gene TRBJ2-3; TCRdb proposes TRBD2, but this gene call is untestable without DNA. This CDR3 has 13 amino acids. Germline assignment: CDR1 KGHDR and CDR2 SFDVKD. CDR3 in amino acids: CATSAEGGDTQYF.

This chain connects TRBV28 to TRBJ2-3; absent DNA, TCRdb's TRBD1 call cannot be checked. There are 17 residues in the CDR3. Germline assignment: CDR1 MDHEN and CDR2 SYDVKM. The CDR3: CASSLWRTGASTDTQYF.

The chain employs TRBV20-1 and TRBJ2-7; TCRdb's D call, TRBD1, is unchecked because there is no DNA. This CDR3 spans 13 amino acids. Germline V gives CDR1 DFQATT, CDR2 SNEGSKA (reference sequence). The CDR3 spells CSAMDSPFYEQYF.

The chain couples TRBV12-3 or TRBV12-4 to TRBJ1-6; TCRdb's D call, TRBD1, is unchecked because there is no DNA. The CDR3 sequence is 15 residues long. CDR3 sequence reads: CASSLGGQGKPPLHF.

This sequence joins TRBV5-1 and TRBJ2-4; TCRdb outputs TRBD2, but without DNA this stays unchecked. This CDR3 is 18 amino acids long. CDR1 and CDR2 from the germline V gene are SGHRS and YFSETQ. CDR3 residues: CASSINPLTGLAKNIQYF.

The chain couples TRBV27 to TRBJ1-5; the D gene TCRdb calls, TRBD1, cannot be checked with no DNA. The CDR3 consists of 15 residues. Germline V lookup: CDR1 MNHEY, CDR2 SMNVEV (reference sequence). The CDR3 region is CASRQGGGDNQPQHF.

The rearrangement uses TRBV18 and TRBJ2-5; TCRdb gives TRBD2 as the D gene, but with no DNA this cannot be confirmed. The CDR3 loop spans 17 amino acids. Germline V gene lookup returns CDR1 KGHSH and CDR2 LQKENI. The CDR3 sequence is CASSPRAAGGPFPTQYF.

V is TRBV7-6 and J is TRBJ1-2; there is no DNA to check the TCRdb D call of TRBD1. The CDR3 loop spans 15 amino acids. The germline V gene encodes CDR1 SGHVS and CDR2 FNYEAQ. The CDR3 loop is CASSPSGTGSYGYTF.

V is TRBV12-5 and J is TRBJ1-6; TCRdb picks TRBD1, but there is no DNA to check that call. The CDR3 sequence is 18 residues long. Germline loops: CDR1 LGHNT, CDR2 FRNRAP. CDR3 sequence reads: CASGLARQTGLYNSPLHF.